This T cell receptor beta chain appears in the sequencing data of a study of cytomegalovirus exposure and HLA in healthy donors. General observations from the study: The number of N-insertions in an Asian-associated ancestry cluster was reportedly below the approximately 700-donor mean in a later analysis. Follow-up analysis seemed to connect common viral pathogens with several of the most significant clusters identified.

Primers for the PCR totalled 60 Vbeta and 13 Jbeta. The protocol was immunoSEQ multiplex PCR, while the TCRdb copy is restricted to in-frame clones and leaves out a portion. The table shows over 150,000 clones, with around 74% occurring only once. This CDR3 is built from 14 residues. Trimming cost V 2 bases and J 2 bases, with 9 bases left between them. The germline CDR1 and CDR2 sequences are MNHNY and SVGAGI (reference sequence). In the case of this clone: As yet, its antigen is unknown.

Sequenced input: PBMCs. The sequence was collected from a man in his late teens or twenties in good health and CMV-seronegative. The chain has TRBV6-6 and TRBJ1-1; D not resolved. The CDR3 DNA follows: TGTGCCAGCAGTTACGCCGAGGGTAACACTGAAGCTTTCTTT. Amino acid sequence: CASSYAEGNTEAFF.